This TCR beta chain was profiled in a study of OX40 agonist ivuxolimab in advanced cancers. Looking at the study overall: All patients had ivuxolimab intravenously every 2 weeks at 0.01 to 10 mg/kg. Notes on the study in general: Among T cells, CD8+ cells averaged more expanded clones than CD4+ cells. In the 0.1 to 3.0 mg/kg range, CD4+ and CD8+ blood T cells had expanded clonally by week 6. Normalized T-cell clonal expansion was also low in a subset of nonresponders.

Details on this clone: What it binds is unknown.

Trimming removed 1 base at V and 6 bases at J, with 15 bases between. The CDR3 loop spans 15 amino acids. Per the germline V gene, CDR1 is SGHTA and CDR2 is FQGNSA. Repertoires were generated with immunoSEQ multiplex PCR, while TCRdb's copy carries only in-frame clones and drops some. The repertoire holds about 75,000 clones, around 90% seen once, with around 0.39% in the top ten. This specimen consisted of CD4+ or CD8+ T cells sorted from blood, obtained in a trial of the OX40 agonist ivuxolimab. The chain recombines TRBV7-2 with TRBJ1-2, with TRBD1 as a possible D gene (6 bases). This TCR was sampled from an adult with an advanced solid tumor such as melanoma, head and neck, liver or kidney cancer. CDR3 sequence reads: CASSLDPRGPDGYTF. CDR3 DNA: TGTGCCAGCAGCTTAGACCCCAGGGGACCCGATGGCTACACCTTC. Variable domain in full (rest from reference TRBV7-2 and TRBJ1-2): GAGVSQSPSNKVTEKGKDVELRCDPISGHTALYWYRQSLGQGLEFLIYFQGNSAPDKSGLPSDRFSAERTGGSVSTLTIQRTQQEDSAVYLCASSLDPRGPDGYTFGSGTRLTVV.